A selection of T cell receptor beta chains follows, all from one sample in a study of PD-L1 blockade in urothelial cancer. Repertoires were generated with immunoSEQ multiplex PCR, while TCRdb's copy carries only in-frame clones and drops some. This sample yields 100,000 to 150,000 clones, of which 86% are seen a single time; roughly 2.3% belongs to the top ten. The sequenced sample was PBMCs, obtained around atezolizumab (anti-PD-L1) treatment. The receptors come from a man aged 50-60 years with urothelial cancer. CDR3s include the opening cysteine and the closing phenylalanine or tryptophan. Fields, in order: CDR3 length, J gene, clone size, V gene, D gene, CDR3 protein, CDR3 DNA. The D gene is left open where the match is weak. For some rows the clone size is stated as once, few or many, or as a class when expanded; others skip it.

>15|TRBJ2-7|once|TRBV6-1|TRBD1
CAGTGGGGNSYEQYF
TGTGCCGGGACAGGGGGCGGCGGGAACTCCTACGAGCAGTACTTC
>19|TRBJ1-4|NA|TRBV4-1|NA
CASSQGMAQKIATNEKLFF
TGCGCCAGCAGCCAAGGGATGGCACAGAAGATTGCAACTAATGAAAAACTGTTTTTT
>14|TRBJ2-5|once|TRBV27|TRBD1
CASSLLGQRETQYF
TGTGCCAGCAGTCTCCTGGGACAGAGGGAGACCCAGTACTTC
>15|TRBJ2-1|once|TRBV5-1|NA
CASSLGEGLYNEQFF
TGCGCCAGCAGCTTAGGAGAGGGCCTTTACAATGAGCAGTTCTTC
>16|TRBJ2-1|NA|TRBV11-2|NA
CASSFPSGASYNEQFF
TGTGCCAGCAGCTTCCCCTCGGGTGCCTCCTACAATGAGCAGTTCTTC
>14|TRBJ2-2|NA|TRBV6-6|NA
CASSKRVNTGELFF
TGTGCCAGCAGCAAGAGAGTTAACACCGGGGAGCTGTTTTTT
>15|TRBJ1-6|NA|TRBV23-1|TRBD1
CASRRTGGYLSPLHF
TGCGCCAGCAGGAGGACAGGGGGTTATCTTTCACCCCTCCACTTT
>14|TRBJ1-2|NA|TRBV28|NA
CASSLIGRNYGYTF
TGTGCCAGCAGTTTAATAGGCAGGAACTATGGCTACACCTTC
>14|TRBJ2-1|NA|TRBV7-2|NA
CASQSAPDTREQFF
TGTGCCAGCCAGAGCGCCCCTGACACTAGAGAGCAGTTCTTC
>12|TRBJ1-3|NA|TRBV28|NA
CASLASGNTIYF
TGTGCCAGCTTGGCTTCTGGAAACACCATATATTTT
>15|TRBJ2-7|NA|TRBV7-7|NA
CASSLLQGDSYEQYF
TGTGCTAGCAGCTTACTACAGGGCGATTCCTACGAGCAGTACTTC
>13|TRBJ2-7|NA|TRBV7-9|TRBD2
CASSKAGTHEQYF
TGTGCCAGCAGCAAAGCGGGGACCCACGAGCAGTACTTC
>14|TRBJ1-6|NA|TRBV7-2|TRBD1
CASSFGTANSPLHF
TGTGCCAGCAGCTTCGGGACAGCAAATTCACCCCTCCACTTT
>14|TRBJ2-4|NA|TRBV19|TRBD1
CASSDRGGQNIQYF
TGTGCCAGTAGCGACAGGGGTGGGCAAAACATTCAGTACTTC
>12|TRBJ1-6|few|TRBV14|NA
CASSPQNSPLHF
TGTGCCAGCAGCCCCCAGAATTCACCCCTCCACTTT
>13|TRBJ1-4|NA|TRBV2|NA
CASSIRPGEKLFF
TGTGCCAGCAGTATAAGGCCGGGTGAAAAACTGTTTTTT
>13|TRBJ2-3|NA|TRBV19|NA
CASTLRHADTQYF
TGTGCCAGTACTCTCAGACATGCAGATACGCAGTATTTT
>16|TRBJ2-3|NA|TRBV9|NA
CASSVGWAGSTDTQYF
TGTGCCAGCAGCGTAGGGTGGGCGGGGAGCACAGATACGCAGTATTTT
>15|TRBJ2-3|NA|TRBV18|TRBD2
CASSPRTSGIDTQYF
TGTGCCAGCTCACCACGGACTAGCGGGATAGATACGCAGTATTTT
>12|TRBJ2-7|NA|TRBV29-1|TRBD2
CSGGGAGGEQYF
TGCAGCGGGGGGGGAGCGGGAGGCGAGCAGTACTTC
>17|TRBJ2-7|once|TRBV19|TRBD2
CASSPSGTSGMGHEQYF
TGTGCCAGTAGTCCCTCTGGGACTAGCGGGATGGGTCACGAGCAGTACTTC
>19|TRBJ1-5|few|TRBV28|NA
CASSLSPGLGSIGDQPQHF
TGTGCCAGCAGTTTATCTCCAGGCCTGGGCTCAATCGGGGATCAGCCCCAGCATTTT
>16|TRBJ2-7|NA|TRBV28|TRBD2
CASRPWTSGVSYEQYF
TGTGCCAGCAGACCCTGGACTAGCGGGGTCTCCTACGAGCAGTACTTC
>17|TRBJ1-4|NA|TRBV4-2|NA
CASSQVNADRPGEKLFF
TGTGCCAGCAGCCAAGTCAACGCCGACAGACCCGGAGAAAAACTGTTTTTT
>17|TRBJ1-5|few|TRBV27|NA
CARYRSSGCSSNQPQHF
TGTGCCAGGTACCGTTCTTCAGGTTGCTCTAGCAATCAGCCCCAGCATTTT
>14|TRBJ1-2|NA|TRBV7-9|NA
CASSSVSTGDGYTF
TGTGCCAGCAGCTCCGTTTCGACGGGGGATGGCTACACCTTC
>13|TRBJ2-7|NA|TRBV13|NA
CASRSQGSYEQYF
TGTGCCAGCAGAAGTCAGGGGTCCTACGAGCAGTACTTC